The rows below give T cell receptor beta chains drawn from one sample of a study of identical twins. Using its own MiXCR run on the 5' RACE reads, TCRdb lists one record per CDR3 protein. Found here are around 570,000 distinct CDR3 sequences, 9% to 10% of them singletons; the top ten hold more than 2.5%. These data also featured in a second study, about yellow fever vaccine responses in identical twins.

Input material: PBMCs. All receptors come from a woman between 18 and 30 years old in good health. CDR3s include the opening cysteine and the closing phenylalanine or tryptophan. A D gene is named only where the DNA matches it firmly. The listing skips clone size in some rows; elsewhere it reads once, few, many or a size class.

V gene: TRBV28; J gene: TRBJ1-5; clone size: many; D gene: .; CDR3 protein: CASSQRPQPQHF; CDR3 DNA: TGTGCCAGCAGTCAGAGGCCCCAGCCCCAGCATTTT
V gene: TRBV27; J gene: TRBJ2-5; clone size: few; D gene: TRBD1; CDR3 protein: CASSLTGGKETQYF; CDR3 DNA: TGTGCCAGCAGCCTGACAGGGGGCAAAGAGACCCAGTACTTC
V gene: TRBV29-1; J gene: TRBJ2-3; clone size: few; D gene: TRBD1; CDR3 protein: CSVEGQGTDTQYF; CDR3 DNA: TGCAGCGTCGAGGGACAGGGGACAGATACGCAGTATTTT
V gene: TRBV20-1; J gene: TRBJ2-3; clone size: .; D gene: .; CDR3 protein: CSARDDLARTDTQYF; CDR3 DNA: TGCAGTGCTAGAGATGATCTGGCACGCACAGATACGCAGTATTTT
V gene: TRBV15; J gene: TRBJ1-1; clone size: once; D gene: TRBD1; CDR3 protein: CATSRDRGRGNTEAFF; CDR3 DNA: TGTGCCACCAGCAGAGACAGGGGGCGAGGGAACACTGAAGCTTTCTTT
V gene: TRBV11-2; J gene: TRBJ2-7; clone size: few; D gene: TRBD1; CDR3 protein: CASTPRTGGSWDPLDEQYF; CDR3 DNA: TGTGCCAGCACCCCAAGGACAGGGGGCAGTTGGGACCCCCTGGACGAGCAGTACTTC
V gene: TRBV3-1; J gene: TRBJ2-3; clone size: .; D gene: TRBD2; CDR3 protein: CASSQDAGLAAKVADTQYF; CDR3 DNA: TGTGCCAGCAGCCAAGATGCGGGACTAGCGGCAAAGGTGGCAGATACGCAGTATTTT
V gene: TRBV27; J gene: TRBJ2-7; clone size: many; D gene: TRBD1; CDR3 protein: CASSSGQGTEQYF; CDR3 DNA: TGTGCCAGCAGTTCTGGACAGGGGACCGAGCAGTACTTC
V gene: TRBV6-2/TRBV6-3; J gene: TRBJ2-1; clone size: .; D gene: .; CDR3 protein: CASSLRLVMNEQFF; CDR3 DNA: TGTGCCAGCAGTTTAAGGCTAGTTATGAATGAGCAGTTCTTC
V gene: TRBV20-1; J gene: TRBJ2-7; clone size: many; D gene: TRBD2; CDR3 protein: CSASASGSFRPYEQYF; CDR3 DNA: TGCAGTGCTAGTGCTAGCGGGAGTTTCCGCCCCTACGAGCAGTACTTC
V gene: TRBV5-1; J gene: TRBJ2-2; clone size: .; D gene: .; CDR3 protein: CASSLARGEGRTGELFF; CDR3 DNA: TGCGCCAGCAGCTTGGCCAGGGGCGAGGGCCGCACCGGGGAGCTGTTTTTT
V gene: TRBV24-1; J gene: TRBJ2-3; clone size: few; D gene: .; CDR3 protein: CATPNGSRSDTQYF; CDR3 DNA: TGTGCCACCCCGAATGGGAGTCGCAGCGATACGCAGTATTTT
V gene: TRBV7-6; J gene: TRBJ2-7; clone size: many; D gene: TRBD2; CDR3 protein: CASSSTSGSYEQYF; CDR3 DNA: TGTGCCAGCAGCTCGACTAGCGGGAGCTACGAGCAGTACTTC
V gene: TRBV6-1; J gene: TRBJ1-1; clone size: few; D gene: .; CDR3 protein: CASSEAGRLRGEAFF; CDR3 DNA: TGTGCCAGCAGTGAAGCCGGCCGCCTGAGGGGTGAAGCTTTCTTT
V gene: TRBV24-1; J gene: TRBJ2-3; clone size: .; D gene: .; CDR3 protein: CATSDLSAALTDTQYF; CDR3 DNA: TGTGCCACCAGTGATTTGAGTGCAGCGCTCACAGATACGCAGTATTTT
V gene: TRBV27; J gene: TRBJ1-1; clone size: many; D gene: .; CDR3 protein: CASSLGAGINTEAFF; CDR3 DNA: TGTGCCAGCAGTTTAGGTGCGGGGATAAACACTGAAGCTTTCTTT
V gene: TRBV18; J gene: TRBJ2-7; clone size: .; D gene: .; CDR3 protein: CASSLQTIQGASRYEQYF; CDR3 DNA: TGTGCCAGCTCACTACAAACGATACAGGGTGCATCCCGCTACGAGCAGTACTTC
V gene: TRBV7-9; J gene: TRBJ2-7; clone size: few; D gene: .; CDR3 protein: CASSPNPGYEQYF; CDR3 DNA: TGTGCCAGCAGCCCCAACCCAGGCTACGAGCAGTACTTC
V gene: TRBV12-3/TRBV12-4; J gene: TRBJ1-2; clone size: many; D gene: .; CDR3 protein: CASSPGSRYGYTF; CDR3 DNA: TGTGCCAGCAGTCCCGGGTCTCGGTATGGCTACACCTTC
V gene: TRBV28; J gene: TRBJ1-2; clone size: few; D gene: .; CDR3 protein: CASSPTGTKWGYTF; CDR3 DNA: TGTGCCAGCAGTCCGACCGGAACTAAATGGGGCTACACCTTC
V gene: TRBV4-1; J gene: TRBJ2-1; clone size: few; D gene: TRBD2; CDR3 protein: CASSQGLAELEQFF; CDR3 DNA: TGCGCCAGCAGCCAAGGACTAGCGGAGTTGGAGCAGTTCTTC
V gene: TRBV2; J gene: TRBJ2-5; clone size: few; D gene: .; CDR3 protein: CASRGAVGYQETQYF; CDR3 DNA: TGTGCCAGCAGGGGCGCGGTGGGGTACCAAGAGACCCAGTACTTC
V gene: TRBV6-2/TRBV6-3; J gene: TRBJ2-7; clone size: many; D gene: TRBD2; CDR3 protein: CASSYVLAGDEQYF; CDR3 DNA: TGTGCCAGCAGTTACGTCCTAGCGGGAGACGAGCAGTACTTC
V gene: TRBV10-3; J gene: TRBJ2-2; clone size: many; D gene: .; CDR3 protein: CAISDSQITGELFF; CDR3 DNA: TGTGCCATCAGTGACTCACAGATCACCGGGGAGCTGTTTTTT
V gene: TRBV6-2/TRBV6-3; J gene: TRBJ1-2; clone size: few; D gene: .; CDR3 protein: CASTEGTAKNYGYTF; CDR3 DNA: TGTGCCAGCACCGAGGGGACTGCAAAAAACTATGGCTACACCTTC
V gene: TRBV29-1; J gene: TRBJ2-7; clone size: many; D gene: .; CDR3 protein: CSVVTTKAYEQYF; CDR3 DNA: TGCAGCGTTGTGACGACAAAGGCCTACGAGCAGTACTTC
V gene: TRBV11-2; J gene: TRBJ1-5; clone size: few; D gene: TRBD1; CDR3 protein: CASSLTGNHNQPQHF; CDR3 DNA: TGTGCCAGCAGCCTGACAGGGAACCACAATCAGCCCCAGCATTTT
V gene: TRBV30; J gene: TRBJ2-1; clone size: .; D gene: TRBD1; CDR3 protein: CAWSHLNRGTYNEQFF; CDR3 DNA: TGTGCCTGGAGTCACCTCAACAGGGGGACTTACAATGAGCAGTTCTTC
V gene: TRBV15; J gene: TRBJ1-5; clone size: .; D gene: .; CDR3 protein: CATSDGTYQPQHF; CDR3 DNA: TGTGCCACCAGCGATGGGACCTATCAGCCCCAGCATTTT
V gene: TRBV5-1; J gene: TRBJ2-7; clone size: .; D gene: TRBD1; CDR3 protein: CASSWGQGSSYEQYF; CDR3 DNA: TGCGCCAGCAGCTGGGGACAGGGGTCTTCCTACGAGCAGTACTTC
V gene: TRBV29-1; J gene: TRBJ2-1; clone size: many; D gene: .; CDR3 protein: CSVEGAYTEAYNEQFF; CDR3 DNA: TGCAGCGTTGAAGGGGCGTACACAGAGGCTTACAATGAGCAGTTCTTC
V gene: TRBV13; J gene: TRBJ1-2; clone size: .; D gene: .; CDR3 protein: CASSLEGGDYGYTF; CDR3 DNA: TGTGCCAGCAGCTTAGAAGGAGGGGACTATGGCTACACCTTC
V gene: TRBV29-1; J gene: TRBJ2-1; clone size: few; D gene: TRBD2; CDR3 protein: CSVEVAGGLEQFF; CDR3 DNA: TGCAGCGTTGAAGTCGCGGGGGGGCTTGAGCAGTTCTTC
V gene: TRBV29-1; J gene: TRBJ2-1; clone size: many; D gene: .; CDR3 protein: CSYRAGAGYNEQFF; CDR3 DNA: TGCAGCTATAGGGCGGGTGCAGGATACAATGAGCAGTTCTTC
V gene: TRBV12-3/TRBV12-4; J gene: TRBJ2-3; clone size: once; D gene: .; CDR3 protein: CAISLAVGVPSTDTQYF; CDR3 DNA: TGTGCCATCAGTTTAGCTGTCGGCGTACCTAGCACAGATACGCAGTATTTT
V gene: TRBV29-1; J gene: TRBJ2-3; clone size: few; D gene: TRBD2; CDR3 protein: CSIRGGLAGALDTQYF; CDR3 DNA: TGCAGCATAAGAGGGGGACTAGCGGGAGCCCTAGATACGCAGTATTTT
V gene: TRBV15; J gene: TRBJ1-5; clone size: .; D gene: .; CDR3 protein: CATSRDWGGHQPQHF; CDR3 DNA: TGTGCCACCAGCAGAGATTGGGGGGGGCATCAGCCCCAGCATTTT
V gene: TRBV27; J gene: TRBJ2-5; clone size: once; D gene: .; CDR3 protein: CASSLGGALGETQYF; CDR3 DNA: TGTGCCAGCAGTTTAGGGGGGGCGTTGGGGGAGACCCAGTACTTC
V gene: TRBV28; J gene: TRBJ2-5; clone size: many; D gene: .; CDR3 protein: CASSLIGQGHQETQYF; CDR3 DNA: TGTGCCAGCAGTTTAATTGGCCAGGGGCACCAAGAGACCCAGTACTTC
V gene: TRBV7-3; J gene: TRBJ2-1; clone size: .; D gene: .; CDR3 protein: CASSLKAGFYNEQFF; CDR3 DNA: TGTGCCAGCAGCTTAAAGGCAGGATTTTACAATGAGCAGTTCTTC
V gene: TRBV4-3; J gene: TRBJ2-1; clone size: many; D gene: .; CDR3 protein: CASSRQVYNEQFF; CDR3 DNA: TGCGCCAGCAGCAGGCAGGTTTACAATGAGCAGTTCTTC
V gene: TRBV5-1; J gene: TRBJ2-5; clone size: .; D gene: .; CDR3 protein: CASSPTKDKPRETQYF; CDR3 DNA: TGCGCCAGCAGCCCTACGAAAGACAAACCCAGGGAGACCCAGTACTTC
V gene: TRBV20-1; J gene: TRBJ2-7; clone size: few; D gene: TRBD2; CDR3 protein: CSARAYPGLAGKEQYF; CDR3 DNA: TGCAGTGCTAGAGCCTATCCGGGACTAGCGGGGAAGGAGCAGTACTTC
V gene: TRBV7-2; J gene: TRBJ2-7; clone size: few; D gene: .; CDR3 protein: CASSSGRQSYEQYF; CDR3 DNA: TGTGCCAGCAGCTCGGGACGTCAGTCATACGAGCAGTACTTC